The 16 T cell receptor beta chains given below trace back to one sample, sequenced in a study of CD8+ T cells in alopecia areata. Following extraction, RNA underwent reverse transcription to cDNA, which served as the sequencing template. Assay used: immunoSEQ multiplex PCR; TCRdb lists only in-frame clones, some missing. The sample has around 210,000 clones; 45% to 70% are singletons. Input material: CD8+ T cells sorted from blood. The source of these receptors is a human donor in good health.

The gene calls are TRBV5-1 and TRBJ2-7; 9 bases agree with TRBD1. The CDR3 extends over 15 amino acids. With 4 bases clipped from V and 4 bases from J, the junction kept 9 bases outside the gene matches. Per germline, CDR1 SGHRS and CDR2 YFSETQ. CDR3 sequence reads: CASSIRQGEWYEQYF. The CDR3 nucleotides read TGCGCCAGCAGCATCAGACAGGGGGAATGGTACGAGCAGTACTTC.

This clone was seen a few times. The chain recombines TRBV19 with TRBJ2-1, with D perhaps matching TRBD1 (6 bases). V gave up 3 bases and J gave up 5 bases, with 11 bases separating them. The CDR3 is 14 amino acids. Germline CDR1 LNHDA, CDR2 SQIVND (reference sequence). The CDR3 DNA is TGTGCCAGTAGTATTCCGACAGGCCACAATGAGCAGTTCTTC. It is translated as CASSIPTGHNEQFF.

V and J are TRBV9 and TRBJ2-5, with a possible D match to TRBD2 (6 bases). Deletions cut 0 bases from V and 5 bases from J, with 17 bases between. Per germline, CDR1 SGDLS and CDR2 YYNGEE. CDR3 size: 16 residues. For the CDR3, the DNA is TGTGCCAGCAGCGTAGACTCGCGGGGTTCGGCGGAGACCCAGTACTTC. Translated, it gives CASSVDSRGSAETQYF.

This sequence joins TRBV7-9 and TRBJ1-5; a possible D gene is TRBD1 (5 bases). The CDR3 loop spans 12 amino acids. Per the germline V gene, CDR1 is SEHNR and CDR2 is FQNEAQ (reference sequence). Trimming left V 5 bases short and J 7 bases short, with 9 bases between. DNA for the CDR3: TGTGCCAGCAGCCAGGGCCCCCAGCCCCAGCATTTT. Encoded protein: CASSQGPQPQHF.

V usage is TRBV9 and J usage is TRBJ1-1; D remains ambiguous. The CDR3 is 14 residues long. V shed 4 bases and J shed 8 bases, with 18 bases lying between them. From germline, CDR1 is SGDLS and CDR2 YYNGEE. Here the CDR3 DNA reads TGTGCCAGCAGCCCGGAGGGCTCGGGGAGAGAAGCTTTCTTT. It translates to CASSPEGSGREAFF.

This chain uses TRBV5-6 with TRBJ2-7; D not certain. The CDR3 sequence is 14 residues long. Trimming shortened V by 0 bases and J by 2 bases, and 9 bases separated the two germline ends. Germline CDR1 and CDR2: SGHDT and YYEEEE. CDR3 DNA: TGTGCCAGCAGCTTGGTTGACACTACCTACGAGCAGTACTTC. It translates to CASSLVDTTYEQYF.

The V gene is TRBV5-6, the J gene TRBJ2-7; D may be TRBD2 (6 bases). Germline loops: CDR1 SGHDT, CDR2 YYEEEE. The CDR3 is made up of 14 amino acids. Trimming pared 4 bases from V and 4 bases from J, leaving 15 bases between. CDR3 coding DNA: TGTGCCAGCAGCCTGGGGGGAACTTTTTACGAGCAGTACTTC. This translates into CASSLGGTFYEQYF.

The rearrangement links TRBV30 to TRBJ1-2; D might be TRBD1 (5 bases). Trimming removed 0 bases from V and 6 bases from J, with 11 bases in between. Per the germline V gene, CDR1 is GTSNPN and CDR2 is SVGIG (reference sequence). CDR3 length: 13 residues. The DNA for the CDR3 is TGTGCCTGGAGTGTAGCCCAGGGCGATGGCTACACCTTC. Translated, it gives CAWSVAQGDGYTF. The full variable domain, completed using reference TRBV30 and TRBJ1-2, is SQTIHQWPATLVQPVGSPLSLECTVEGTSNPNLYWYRQAAGRGLQLLFYSVGIGQISSEVPQNLSASRPQDRQFILSSKKLLLSDSGFYLCAWSVAQGDGYTFGSGTRLTVV.

The chain combines TRBV15 with TRBJ2-5; D is undetermined. CDR1 is LNHNV, CDR2 YYDKDF, per germline (reference sequence). The CDR3 length is 15 residues. Trimming left V 0 bases short and J 0 bases short, with 8 bases between. The CDR3 region has the DNA TGTGCCACCAGCAGAGATGGTAGGGACCAAGAGACCCAGTACTTC. Its protein is CATSRDGRDQETQYF.

This chain uses TRBV29-1 with TRBJ2-5; possible D gene TRBD1, 6 bases. The CDR3 is 12 residues long. Germline V CDR1 and CDR2: SQVTM, ANQGSEA. Trimming stripped 3 bases from V and 2 bases from J, with 7 bases between. The chain's CDR3 is CSVDQGQETQYF. The CDR3 DNA reads TGCAGCGTTGACCAGGGGCAAGAGACCCAGTACTTC.

This chain uses TRBV15 with TRBJ2-5; the D call may be TRBD1 or TRBD2 (5 bases each). Gene TRBJ2-7 matches the end of the DNA better, so the J call may be wrong. The germline gives CDR1 LNHNV, CDR2 YYDKDF (reference sequence). The CDR3 covers 16 residues. In DNA form, the CDR3 reads TGTGCCACCAGCAGCAGGGTTCGGGGCGATTTGAACGAGCAGTACTTC. Its protein is CATSSRVRGDLNEQYF.

This rearrangement joins TRBV29-1 to TRBJ2-7; D ambiguous. This CDR3 has 16 residues. Germline V gene data show CDR1 as SQVTM and CDR2 as ANQGSEA. V lost 0 bases to trimming and J lost 0 bases, with 15 bases between them. The CDR3 spells CSVEEGGSGFSYEQYF. The CDR3 nucleotides read TGCAGCGTTGAAGAGGGCGGCAGTGGGTTCTCCTACGAGCAGTACTTC.

This clone has more than one count but fewer than ten. The chain couples TRBV7-8 to TRBJ1-2; maybe TRBD1 (6 bases). The CDR3 runs 14 residues. Germline V gene sequence: CDR1 SGHVS, CDR2 FQNEAQ. Trimming removed 4 bases from V and 3 bases from J, with 12 bases in between. CDR3 loop: CASSSKGVDYGYTF. CDR3 in DNA: TGTGCCAGCAGCTCCAAGGGGGTTGACTATGGCTACACCTTC.

As to this clone: Other DNA sequences within the sample encode an identical CDR3. This chain connects TRBV4-1 to TRBJ1-1; a weak D match, TRBD1 (5 bases). From germline, CDR1 is MGHRA and CDR2 YSYEKL. This CDR3 spans 12 amino acids. Trimming took 0 bases from V and 8 from J, leaving 7 bases between them. The CDR3 region is CASSQDGGEAFF. DNA for the CDR3: TGCGCCAGCAGCCAAGATGGGGGAGAAGCTTTCTTT.

This rearrangement joins TRBV7-9 to TRBJ2-3, with a tentative D call TRBD1 (6 bases). The germline gives CDR1 SEHNR, CDR2 FQNEAQ (reference sequence). Deletions cut 2 bases from V and 2 bases from J, with 17 bases between. The length of the CDR3 is 17 residues. CDR3 sequence: CASSLSAMTGPTDTQYF. CDR3 coding DNA: TGTGCCAGCAGCTTATCGGCTATGACAGGCCCCACAGATACGCAGTATTTT.

This clone has more than one count but fewer than ten. V is TRBV29-1 and J is TRBJ1-2; D is unclear. The CDR3 consists of 12 residues. V was clipped by 3 bases and J by 4 bases, with 9 bases between them. Germline V CDR1 and CDR2: SQVTM, ANQGSEA. CDR3 DNA sequence: TGCAGCGTTGATCTGGGATCCTATGGCTACACCTTC. As protein: CSVDLGSYGYTF.